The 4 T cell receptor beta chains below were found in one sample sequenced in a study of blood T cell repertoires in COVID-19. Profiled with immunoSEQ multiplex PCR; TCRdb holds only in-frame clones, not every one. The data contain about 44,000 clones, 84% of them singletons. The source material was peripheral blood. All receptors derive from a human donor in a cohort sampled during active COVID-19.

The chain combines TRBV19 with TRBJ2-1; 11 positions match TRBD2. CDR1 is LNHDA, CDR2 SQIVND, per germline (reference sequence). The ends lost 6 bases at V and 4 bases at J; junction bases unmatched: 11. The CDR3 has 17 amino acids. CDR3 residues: CASRSNPGTSGYNEQFF. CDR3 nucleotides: TGTGCCAGTAGGAGTAATCCCGGGACTAGCGGTTACAATGAGCAGTTCTTC.

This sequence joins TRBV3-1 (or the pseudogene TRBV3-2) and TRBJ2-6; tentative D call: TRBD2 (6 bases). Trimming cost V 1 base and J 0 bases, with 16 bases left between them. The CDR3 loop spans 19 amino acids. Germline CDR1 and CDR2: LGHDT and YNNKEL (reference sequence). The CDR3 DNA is TGTGCCAGCAGCCAAGGGGGGAGGAGGGCAAGCTCTGGGGCCAACGTCCTGACTTTC. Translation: CASSQGGRRASSGANVLTF.

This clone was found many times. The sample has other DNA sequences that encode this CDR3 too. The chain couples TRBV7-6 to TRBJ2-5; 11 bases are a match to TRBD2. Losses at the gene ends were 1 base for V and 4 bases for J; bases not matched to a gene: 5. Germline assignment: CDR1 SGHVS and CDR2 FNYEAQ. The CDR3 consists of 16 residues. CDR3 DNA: TGTGCCAGCAGCTTAGATGGTAGCGGGGGGGGAGAGACCCAGTACTTC. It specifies CASSLDGSGGGETQYF. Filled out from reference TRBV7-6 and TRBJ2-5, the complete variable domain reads GAGVSQSPRYKVTKRGQDVALRCDPISGHVSLYWYRQALGQGPEFLTYFNYEAQQDKSGLPNDRFSAERPEGSISTLTIQRTEQRDSAMYRCASSLDGSGGGETQYFGPGTRLLVL.

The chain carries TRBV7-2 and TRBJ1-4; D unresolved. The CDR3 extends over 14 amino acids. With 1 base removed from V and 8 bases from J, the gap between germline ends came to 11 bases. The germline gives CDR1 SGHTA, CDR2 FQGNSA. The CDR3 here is CASSLESAGEKLFF. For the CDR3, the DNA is TGTGCCAGCAGCTTAGAGTCGGCGGGAGAAAAACTGTTTTTT.